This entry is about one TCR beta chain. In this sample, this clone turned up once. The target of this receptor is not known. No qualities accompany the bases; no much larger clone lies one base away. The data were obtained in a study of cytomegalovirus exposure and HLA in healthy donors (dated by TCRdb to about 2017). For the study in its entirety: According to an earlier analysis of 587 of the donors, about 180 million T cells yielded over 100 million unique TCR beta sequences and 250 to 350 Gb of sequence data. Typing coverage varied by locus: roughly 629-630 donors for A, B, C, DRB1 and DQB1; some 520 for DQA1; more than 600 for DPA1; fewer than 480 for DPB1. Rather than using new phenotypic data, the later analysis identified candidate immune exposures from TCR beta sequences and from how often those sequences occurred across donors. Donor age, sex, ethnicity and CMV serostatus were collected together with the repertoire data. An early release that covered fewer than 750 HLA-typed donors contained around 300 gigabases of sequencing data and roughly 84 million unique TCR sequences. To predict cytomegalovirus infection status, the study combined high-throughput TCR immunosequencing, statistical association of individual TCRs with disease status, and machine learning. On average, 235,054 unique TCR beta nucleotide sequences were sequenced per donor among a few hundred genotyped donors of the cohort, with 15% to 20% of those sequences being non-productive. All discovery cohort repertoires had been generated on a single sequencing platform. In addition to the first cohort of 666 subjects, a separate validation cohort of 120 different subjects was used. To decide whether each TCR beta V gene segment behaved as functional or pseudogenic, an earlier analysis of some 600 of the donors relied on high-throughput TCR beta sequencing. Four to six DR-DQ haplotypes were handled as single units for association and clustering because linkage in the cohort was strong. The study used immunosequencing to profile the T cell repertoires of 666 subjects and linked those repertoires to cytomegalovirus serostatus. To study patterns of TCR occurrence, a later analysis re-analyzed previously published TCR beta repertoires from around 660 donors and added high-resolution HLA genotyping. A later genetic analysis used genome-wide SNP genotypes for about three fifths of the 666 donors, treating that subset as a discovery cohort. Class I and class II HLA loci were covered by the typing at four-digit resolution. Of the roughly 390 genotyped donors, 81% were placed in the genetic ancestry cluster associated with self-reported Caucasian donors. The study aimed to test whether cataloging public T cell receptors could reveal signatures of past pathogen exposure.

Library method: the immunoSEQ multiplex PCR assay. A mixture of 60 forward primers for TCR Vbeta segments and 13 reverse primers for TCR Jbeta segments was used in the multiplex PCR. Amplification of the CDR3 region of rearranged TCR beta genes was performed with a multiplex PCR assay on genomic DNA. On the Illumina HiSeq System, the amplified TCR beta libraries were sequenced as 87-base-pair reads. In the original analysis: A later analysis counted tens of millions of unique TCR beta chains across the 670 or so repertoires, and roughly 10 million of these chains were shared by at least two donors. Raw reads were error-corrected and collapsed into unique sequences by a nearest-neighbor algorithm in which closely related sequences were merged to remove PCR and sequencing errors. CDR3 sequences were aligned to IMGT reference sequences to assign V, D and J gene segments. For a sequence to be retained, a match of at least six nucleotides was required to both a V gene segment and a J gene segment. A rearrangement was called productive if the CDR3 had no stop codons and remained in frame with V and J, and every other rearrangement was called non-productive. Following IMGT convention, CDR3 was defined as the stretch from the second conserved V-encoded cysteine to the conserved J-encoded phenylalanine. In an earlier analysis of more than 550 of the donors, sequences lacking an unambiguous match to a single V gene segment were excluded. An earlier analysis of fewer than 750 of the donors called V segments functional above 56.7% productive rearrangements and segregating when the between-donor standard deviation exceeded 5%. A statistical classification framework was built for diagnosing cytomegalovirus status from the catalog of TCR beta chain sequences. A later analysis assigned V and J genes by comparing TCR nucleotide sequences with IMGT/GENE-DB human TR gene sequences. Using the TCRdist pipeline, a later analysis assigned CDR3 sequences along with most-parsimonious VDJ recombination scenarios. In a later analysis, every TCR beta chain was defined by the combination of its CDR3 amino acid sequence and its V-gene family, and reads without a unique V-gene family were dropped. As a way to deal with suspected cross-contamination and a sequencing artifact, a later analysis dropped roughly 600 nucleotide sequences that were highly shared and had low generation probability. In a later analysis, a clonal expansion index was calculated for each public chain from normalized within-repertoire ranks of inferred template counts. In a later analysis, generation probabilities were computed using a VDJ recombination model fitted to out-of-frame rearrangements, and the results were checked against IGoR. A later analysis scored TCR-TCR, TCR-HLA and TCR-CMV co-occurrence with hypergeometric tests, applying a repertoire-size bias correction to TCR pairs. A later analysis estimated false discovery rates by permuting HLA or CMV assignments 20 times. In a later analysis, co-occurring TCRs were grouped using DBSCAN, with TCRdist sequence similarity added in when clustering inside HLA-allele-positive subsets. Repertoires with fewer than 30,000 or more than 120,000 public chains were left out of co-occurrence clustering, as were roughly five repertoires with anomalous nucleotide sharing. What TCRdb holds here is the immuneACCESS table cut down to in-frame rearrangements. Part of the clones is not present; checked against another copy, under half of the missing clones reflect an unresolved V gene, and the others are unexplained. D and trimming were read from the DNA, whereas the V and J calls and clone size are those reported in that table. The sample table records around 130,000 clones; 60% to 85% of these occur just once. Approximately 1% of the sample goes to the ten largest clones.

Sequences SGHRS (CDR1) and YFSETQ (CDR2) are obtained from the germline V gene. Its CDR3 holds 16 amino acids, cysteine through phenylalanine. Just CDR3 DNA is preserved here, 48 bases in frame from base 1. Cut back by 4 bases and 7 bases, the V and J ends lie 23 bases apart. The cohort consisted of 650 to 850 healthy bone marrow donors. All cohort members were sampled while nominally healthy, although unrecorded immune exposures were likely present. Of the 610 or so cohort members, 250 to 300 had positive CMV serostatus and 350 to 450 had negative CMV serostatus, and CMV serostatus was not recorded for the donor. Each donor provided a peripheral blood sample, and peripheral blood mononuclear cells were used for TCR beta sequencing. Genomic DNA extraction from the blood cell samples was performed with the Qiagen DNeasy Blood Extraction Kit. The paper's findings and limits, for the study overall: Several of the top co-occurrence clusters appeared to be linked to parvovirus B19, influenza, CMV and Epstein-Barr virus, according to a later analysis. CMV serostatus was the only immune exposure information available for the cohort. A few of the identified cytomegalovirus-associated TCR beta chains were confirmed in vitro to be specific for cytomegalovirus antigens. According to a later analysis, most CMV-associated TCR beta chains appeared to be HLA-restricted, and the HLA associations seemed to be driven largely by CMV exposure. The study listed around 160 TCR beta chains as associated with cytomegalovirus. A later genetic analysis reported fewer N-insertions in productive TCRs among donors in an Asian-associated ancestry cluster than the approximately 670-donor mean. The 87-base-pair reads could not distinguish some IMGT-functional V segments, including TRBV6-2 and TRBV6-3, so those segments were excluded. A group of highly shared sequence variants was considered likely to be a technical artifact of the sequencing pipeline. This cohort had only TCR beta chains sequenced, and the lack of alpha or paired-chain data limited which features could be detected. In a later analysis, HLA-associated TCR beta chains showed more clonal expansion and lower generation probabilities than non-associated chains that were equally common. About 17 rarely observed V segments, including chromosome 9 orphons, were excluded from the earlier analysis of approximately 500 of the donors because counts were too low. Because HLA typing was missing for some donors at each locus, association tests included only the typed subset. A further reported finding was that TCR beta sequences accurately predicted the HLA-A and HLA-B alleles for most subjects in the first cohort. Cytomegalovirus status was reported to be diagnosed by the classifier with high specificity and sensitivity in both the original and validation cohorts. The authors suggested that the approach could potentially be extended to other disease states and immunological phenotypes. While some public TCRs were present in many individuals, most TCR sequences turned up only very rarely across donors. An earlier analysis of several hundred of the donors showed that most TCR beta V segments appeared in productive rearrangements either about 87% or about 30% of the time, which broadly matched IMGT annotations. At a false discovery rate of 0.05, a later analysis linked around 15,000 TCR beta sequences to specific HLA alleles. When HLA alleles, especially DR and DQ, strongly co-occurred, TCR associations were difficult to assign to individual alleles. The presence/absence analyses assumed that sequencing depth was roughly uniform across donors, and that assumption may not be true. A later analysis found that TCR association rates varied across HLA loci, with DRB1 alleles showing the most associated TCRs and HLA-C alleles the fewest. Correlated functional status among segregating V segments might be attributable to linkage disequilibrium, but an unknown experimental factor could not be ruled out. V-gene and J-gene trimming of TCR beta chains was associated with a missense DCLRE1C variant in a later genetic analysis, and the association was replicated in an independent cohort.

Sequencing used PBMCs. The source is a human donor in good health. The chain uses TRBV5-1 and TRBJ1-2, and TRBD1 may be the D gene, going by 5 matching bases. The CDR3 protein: CASSATPQDRGSGYTF. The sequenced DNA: TGCGCCAGCAGCGCCACTCCACAGGACCGAGGTAGTGGCTACACCTTC. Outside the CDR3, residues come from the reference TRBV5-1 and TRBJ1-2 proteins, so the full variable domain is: KAGVTQTPRYLIKTRGQQVTLSCSPISGHRSVSWYQQTPGQGLQFLFEYFSETQRNKGNFPGRFSGRQFSNSRSEMNVSTLELGDSALYLCASSATPQDRGSGYTFGSGTRLTVV.